The rows below give T cell receptor beta chains drawn from one sample of a study of shared clonotypes between healthy human individuals. TCRdb's copy holds only in-frame clones and misses some; the assay was immunoSEQ multiplex PCR. The repertoire includes approximately 99,000 clones, roughly 70% of them detected once, and approximately 23% sits in the top ten. What was sequenced was memory CD8+ T cells sorted from blood. These TCRs come from a woman aged 25 to 45 in good health. Each CDR3 is given with its conserved first and last residue. Each record gives: J gene, V gene, clone size, D gene, CDR3 protein, CDR3 DNA. A D gene is named only where the DNA matches it firmly. The size field is filled for only some rows; it gives once, few, many or a size class.

j_gene: TRBJ1-1; v_gene: TRBV5-1; abundance: .; d_gene: .; CDR3aa: CASSLIGRVGPEAFF; CDR3nt: TGCGCCAGCAGCTTGATCGGCAGGGTAGGTCCTGAAGCTTTCTTT
j_gene: TRBJ1-2; v_gene: TRBV6-6; abundance: .; d_gene: .; CDR3aa: CASRPQGGIYGYTF; CDR3nt: TGTGCCAGTCGACCCCAAGGCGGCATCTATGGCTACACCTTC
j_gene: TRBJ2-6; v_gene: TRBV9; abundance: .; d_gene: .; CDR3aa: CASSADLTDGANVLTF; CDR3nt: TGTGCCAGCAGCGCCGATTTGACAGATGGGGCCAACGTCCTGACTTTC
j_gene: TRBJ1-5; v_gene: TRBV15; abundance: .; d_gene: .; CDR3aa: CATSRDGEGNQPQHF; CDR3nt: TGTGCCACCAGCAGAGATGGAGAGGGTAATCAGCCCCAGCATTTT
j_gene: TRBJ2-7; v_gene: TRBV28; abundance: many; d_gene: TRBD2; CDR3aa: CASSLNLLRKAGLAGSKSSYEQYF; CDR3nt: TGTGCCAGCAGTTTAAATCTTCTCCGAAAAGCGGGGCTAGCGGGATCCAAATCCTCCTACGAGCAGTACTTC
j_gene: TRBJ1-1; v_gene: TRBV20-1; abundance: few; d_gene: .; CDR3aa: CSADGRAFF; CDR3nt: TGCAGTGCAGACGGCAGAGCTTTCTTT
j_gene: TRBJ2-7; v_gene: TRBV5-4; abundance: few; d_gene: TRBD1; CDR3aa: CASSSTGTGDREQYF; CDR3nt: TGTGCCAGCAGCTCCACCGGGACAGGGGATAGGGAGCAGTACTTC
j_gene: TRBJ2-2; v_gene: TRBV27; abundance: .; d_gene: TRBD2; CDR3aa: CASTLAGGWDGELFF; CDR3nt: TGTGCCAGTACACTAGCGGGAGGGTGGGACGGGGAGCTGTTTTTT
j_gene: TRBJ2-4; v_gene: TRBV19; abundance: .; d_gene: TRBD2; CDR3aa: CASSIVGLAGVFQNIQYF; CDR3nt: TGTGCCAGTAGTATTGTAGGACTAGCGGGAGTGTTCCAAAACATTCAGTACTTC
j_gene: TRBJ1-1; v_gene: TRBV2; abundance: few; d_gene: .; CDR3aa: CASSLGEAFF; CDR3nt: TGTGCCAGCAGTCTTGGTGAAGCTTTCTTT
j_gene: TRBJ1-3; v_gene: TRBV19; abundance: .; d_gene: TRBD1; CDR3aa: CASSAVTTGERTIYF; CDR3nt: TGTGCCAGTAGTGCGGTCACAACAGGGGAGCGCACCATATATTTT
j_gene: TRBJ1-1; v_gene: TRBV7-8; abundance: .; d_gene: .; CDR3aa: CASSQGRGSSKTEAFF; CDR3nt: TGTGCCAGCAGCCAAGGAAGGGGGTCATCAAAGACTGAAGCTTTCTTT
j_gene: TRBJ2-2; v_gene: TRBV27; abundance: .; d_gene: TRBD1; CDR3aa: CASRPGTGVSTGELFF; CDR3nt: TGTGCCAGCAGACCCGGGACAGGGGTGAGCACCGGGGAGCTGTTTTTT
j_gene: TRBJ1-4; v_gene: TRBV5-1; abundance: .; d_gene: .; CDR3aa: CASSKEQGEKLFF; CDR3nt: TGCGCCAGCAGCAAGGAACAGGGTGAAAAACTGTTTTTT
j_gene: TRBJ1-3; v_gene: TRBV21-1; abundance: .; d_gene: .; CDR3aa: CASSKTHRQGDGGNTIYF; CDR3nt: TGTGCCAGCAGCAAAACCCACCGACAGGGTGATGGGGGAAACACCATATATTTT
j_gene: TRBJ2-1; v_gene: TRBV10-3; abundance: once; d_gene: .; CDR3aa: CAISESFGRASYNEQFF; CDR3nt: TGTGCCATCAGTGAATCATTTGGACGGGCCTCCTACAATGAGCAGTTCTTC
j_gene: TRBJ1-2; v_gene: TRBV4-2; abundance: many; d_gene: TRBD1; CDR3aa: CASSVGQGGYGYTF; CDR3nt: TGTGCCAGCAGCGTCGGACAGGGAGGCTATGGCTACACCTTC
j_gene: TRBJ1-5; v_gene: TRBV6-4; abundance: .; d_gene: .; CDR3aa: CASSEEAGGNQPQHF; CDR3nt: TGTGCCAGCAGTGAAGAGGCAGGGGGCAATCAGCCCCAGCATTTT
j_gene: TRBJ2-3; v_gene: TRBV27; abundance: once; d_gene: .; CDR3aa: CASSSTDTQYF; CDR3nt: TGTGCCAGCAGTTCCACAGATACGCAGTATTTT
j_gene: TRBJ2-7; v_gene: TRBV4-1; abundance: .; d_gene: .; CDR3aa: CASGRGINYEQYF; CDR3nt: TGCGCCAGCGGCCGAGGGATAAACTACGAGCAGTACTTC
j_gene: TRBJ2-7; v_gene: TRBV6-1; abundance: .; d_gene: TRBD2; CDR3aa: CASSEISSGRSAYEQYF; CDR3nt: TGTGCCAGCAGTGAAATTTCTAGCGGGAGGTCCGCCTACGAGCAGTACTTC
j_gene: TRBJ1-1; v_gene: TRBV9; abundance: .; d_gene: .; CDR3aa: CASSVGVNLNTEAFF; CDR3nt: TGTGCCAGCAGCGTAGGAGTCAACCTAAACACTGAAGCTTTCTTT
j_gene: TRBJ1-2; v_gene: TRBV7-3; abundance: few; d_gene: .; CDR3aa: CASSLGSAGYGYTF; CDR3nt: TGTGCCAGCAGCTTAGGTTCAGCCGGCTATGGCTACACCTTC
j_gene: TRBJ2-1; v_gene: TRBV4-1; abundance: .; d_gene: TRBD2; CDR3aa: CASSQPGTSGSMLQFF; CDR3nt: TGCGCCAGCAGCCAACCCGGGACTAGCGGGAGTATGTTGCAGTTCTTC